This T cell receptor (beta chain) derives from a study of blood T cell repertoires in COVID-19. Germline assignment: CDR1 SGHAT and CDR2 FQNNGV. The CDR3 is 14 amino acids. The V gene lost 5 bases and the J gene lost 0 bases, with 10 bases spanning the gap. Assay used: immunoSEQ multiplex PCR; TCRdb lists only in-frame clones, some missing. The sample lists about 150,000 clones, 75% to 85% occurring once. The sequence was obtained from a human donor with acute or convalescent COVID-19. The donor label of this sample is uncertain. V is TRBV11-2 and J is TRBJ1-1, with D unclear. Specimen: peripheral blood. The CDR3 reads CASSDGAMNTEAFF. The CDR3 bases are TGTGCCAGCAGCGATGGAGCCATGAACACTGAAGCTTTCTTT.